This T cell receptor beta chain comes out of a study of chemoradiotherapy in HPV16-positive cancers. The study's findings and limits: In HPV16-positive patients, HPV-responsive T-cell expansion tracked better recurrence-free survival.

Germline CDR1 and CDR2: SGHTA and FQGNSA. V dropped 1 base and J dropped 4 bases, with 5 bases sitting between them. CDR3 length: 12 amino acids. Regarding this clone: Its antigen is not known.

Here immunoSEQ multiplex PCR was the method, and the copy in TCRdb shows in-frame clones only, minus some. The sample shows 300 to 450 clones, 82% of them seen only once. Specimen: tumor tissue, collected from a patient who underwent chemoradiotherapy. The clonotype originates from a human donor with HPV-associated anogenital cancer. The chain uses TRBV7-2 and TRBJ2-7; D remains unclear. CDR3 region: CASSLGEYEQYF. CDR3 in DNA: TGTGCCAGCAGCTTAGGGGAATACGAGCAGTACTTC. The entire variable domain, with the rest obtained from reference TRBV7-2 and TRBJ2-7, is as follows: GAGVSQSPSNKVTEKGKDVELRCDPISGHTALYWYRQSLGQGLEFLIYFQGNSAPDKSGLPSDRFSAERTGGSVSTLTIQRTQQEDSAVYLCASSLGEYEQYFGPGTRLTVT.